What follows are 31 T cell receptor beta chains derived from one specimen sequenced in a study of blood T cell repertoires in COVID-19. Sequenced by immunoSEQ multiplex PCR; TCRdb stores in-frame clones only, minus some. The sample has roughly 86,000 clones, approximately 82% seen once. Sequenced input: peripheral blood. The receptors were gathered from a human donor in a cohort sampled during active COVID-19.

The chain carries TRBV9 and TRBJ2-3; 7 nucleotides match TRBD1. The V gene end was trimmed by 2 bases and the J gene end by 1 base; junction bases not matched to a gene: 4. The CDR3 sequence is 15 residues long. Germline V gives CDR1 SGDLS, CDR2 YYNGEE. For the CDR3, the DNA is TGTGCCAGCAGCGTCCGAACAGGGGGCACAGATACGCAGTATTTT. Amino acid sequence: CASSVRTGGTDTQYF.

This chain connects TRBV5-6 to TRBJ2-7; tentatively, D is TRBD2 (5 bases). V gave up 3 bases and J gave up 4 bases, with 14 bases separating them. The CDR3 loop spans 14 amino acids. Germline CDR1 and CDR2: SGHDT and YYEEEE. The chain's CDR3 is CASSSLFRGYEQYF. The DNA for the CDR3 is TGTGCCAGCAGCTCCCTCTTCCGGGGTTACGAGCAGTACTTC. Based on the CDR3 plus reference TRBV5-6 and TRBJ2-7, the full variable domain is DAGVTQSPTHLIKTRGQQVTLRCSPKSGHDTVSWYQQALGQGPQFIFQYYEEEERQRGNFPDRFSGHQFPNYSSELNVNALLLGDSALYLCASSSLFRGYEQYFGPGTRLTVT.

This clone was observed a few times. This chain connects TRBV28 to TRBJ2-2; D gene uncertain. The germline CDR1 and CDR2 sequences are MDHEN and SYDVKM. Trimming removed 3 bases at V and 0 bases at J, with 14 bases between. The CDR3 consists of 17 residues. The CDR3 here is CASSFGPVPTNTGELFF. The CDR3, as DNA: TGTGCCAGCAGTTTTGGGCCTGTCCCAACGAACACCGGGGAGCTGTTTTTT.

The chain links TRBV6-6 to TRBJ1-2; TRBD1 might be the D (5 bases). V lost 9 bases to trimming and J lost 8 bases, with 16 bases between them. CDR1 is MNHNY and CDR2 is SVGAGI in the germline V gene (reference sequence). The CDR3 sequence is 12 residues long. DNA for the CDR3: TGTGCCAGATCTCCGGGGGGAAGCGGCTACACCTTC. This translates into CARSPGGSGYTF.

The chain recombines TRBV10-3 with TRBJ2-2; 8 nucleotides match TRBD1. Looked up from germline, CDR1 is ENHRY and CDR2 is SYGVKD. The CDR3 totals 17 residues. V dropped 4 bases and J dropped 5; count of bases not matched to a gene: 12. The CDR3 spells CAISGGQGLQLTGELFF. In DNA form, the CDR3 reads TGTGCCATCAGTGGTGGACAGGGCCTACAATTAACCGGGGAGCTGTTTTTT.

The chain combines TRBV19 with TRBJ2-2, with D possibly TRBD2 on 6 matching bases. V lost 4 bases and J lost 6, with 15 bases in between. Germline CDR1 LNHDA, CDR2 SQIVND (reference sequence). This CDR3 spans 15 amino acids. The CDR3 protein is CASSTRDFFAGELFF. The CDR3 bases are TGTGCCAGTAGTACCCGGGACTTCTTTGCCGGGGAGCTGTTTTTT.

J is TRBJ1-2 and V is TRBV9; D is uncertain. With 4 bases removed from V and 7 bases from J, the gap between germline ends came to 14 bases. The CDR3 is 13 residues long. Germline V CDR1 and CDR2: SGDLS, YYNGEE. CDR3 sequence reads: CASSPSSGRGYTF. The CDR3 DNA sequence: TGTGCCAGCAGCCCCAGCAGCGGCCGTGGCTACACCTTC.

The chain combines TRBV19 with TRBJ1-5; D is possibly TRBD1 (5 bases). The CDR3 loop spans 16 amino acids. Trimming cost V 8 bases and J 0 bases, with 17 bases left between them. CDR1 is LNHDA, CDR2 SQIVND, per germline (reference sequence). CDR3 protein: CASGARSGHSNQPQHF. CDR3 bases: TGTGCCAGTGGGGCTAGGAGTGGGCATAGCAATCAGCCCCAGCATTTT.

This clone was detected many times. V gene TRBV5-6 combines with J gene TRBJ1-1, with 11 bases aligning to TRBD1. J was trimmed by 1 base and V by 2 bases; bases with no gene match: 4. This CDR3 has 16 residues. CDR1 and CDR2 from the germline V gene are SGHDT and YYEEEE. CDR3: CASSFFGTGGNTEAFF. CDR3 nucleotide sequence: TGTGCCAGCAGCTTTTTTGGGACAGGGGGGAACACTGAAGCTTTCTTT.

This sequence joins TRBV19 and TRBJ2-3; TRBD2 matches 8 bases. Looked up from germline, CDR1 is LNHDA and CDR2 is SQIVND (reference sequence). After removal of 8 bases from V and 2 bases from J, the junction contained 12 bases not matched to a gene. The CDR3 contains 16 residues. The CDR3 nucleotides read TGTGCCAGTGGGGGCGTGGCGGGGGGCCCCACAGATACGCAGTATTTT. As protein: CASGGVAGGPTDTQYF.

The CDR3 reads CASSPRGFSGNTIYF. For the CDR3, the DNA is TGTGCCAGCAGCCCCAGAGGGTTCTCTGGAAACACCATATATTTT. The chain uses TRBV7-2 and TRBJ1-3; unclear D gene. The germline V gene encodes CDR1 SGHTA and CDR2 FQGNSA. CDR3 length: 15 residues. Trimming took off 5 bases at V and 0 bases at J, with 11 bases between the two ends. Based on the CDR3 plus reference TRBV7-2 and TRBJ1-3, the full variable domain is GAGVSQSPSNKVTEKGKDVELRCDPISGHTALYWYRQSLGQGLEFLIYFQGNSAPDKSGLPSDRFSAERTGGSVSTLTIQRTQQEDSAVYLCASSPRGFSGNTIYFGEGSWLTVV.

The V call is TRBV5-1, the J call TRBJ1-1; 12 bases map to TRBD1. J was trimmed by 5 bases and V by 7 bases; bases with no gene match: 6. Germline V gene sequence: CDR1 SGHRS, CDR2 YFSETQ. This CDR3 is built from 14 residues. For the CDR3, the DNA is TGCGCCAGCGGGACAGGGGGCGCGGGGACTGAAGCTTTCTTT. Amino acid sequence: CASGTGGAGTEAFF.

V and J are TRBV18 and TRBJ1-6, with D unclear. Germline loops: CDR1 KGHSH, CDR2 LQKENI. The germline V and J ends were trimmed by 3 bases and 6 bases, with 15 bases remaining between them. This CDR3 comprises 16 residues. CDR3 DNA: TGTGCCAGCTCACCGGAGTTCGGCGGAACTAATTCACCCCTCCACTTT. Its protein product is CASSPEFGGTNSPLHF.

The chain links TRBV19 to TRBJ2-3, with a possible D match to TRBD2 (6 bases). The CDR3 has 14 residues. In germline, CDR1 is LNHDA, CDR2 SQIVND (reference sequence). The germline V and J ends were trimmed by 2 bases and 8 bases, with 14 bases remaining between them. CDR3 residues: CASSIRDSDLTQYF. As DNA, the CDR3 is TGTGCCAGTAGTATAAGGGACTCCGACCTTACGCAGTATTTT.

J is TRBJ1-2 and V is TRBV9, with D unresolved. Germline V gene data show CDR1 as SGDLS and CDR2 as YYNGEE. V gave up 4 bases and J gave up 4 bases, with 8 bases separating them. This CDR3 comprises 12 residues. The CDR3 region is CASSPGRYGYTF. The DNA for the CDR3 is TGTGCCAGCAGCCCCGGTCGCTATGGCTACACCTTC.

The chain combines TRBV10-3 with TRBJ1-5, with 7 bases lining up with TRBD1. The J segment lost 3 bases and the V segment lost 6 bases, leaving 2 bases of the junction unmatched. The CDR3 is 13 residues long. Per the germline V gene, CDR1 is ENHRY and CDR2 is SYGVKD. In nucleotides, the CDR3 is TGTGCCATCAGAGACAGGGACAATCAGCCCCAGCATTTT. Amino acids: CAIRDRDNQPQHF.

The chain links TRBV4-1 to TRBJ2-7; D ambiguous. The CDR3 is 15 amino acids. Trimming cost V 4 bases and J 3 bases, with 16 bases left between them. CDR1 is MGHRA and CDR2 is YSYEKL in the germline V gene. CDR3 in amino acids: CASSPSYVSVYEQYF. CDR3 coding DNA: TGCGCCAGCAGCCCAAGTTATGTATCGGTCTACGAGCAGTACTTC.

This sequence joins TRBV5-6 and TRBJ1-4, with TRBD1 as a possible D gene (5 bases). The CDR3 is made up of 12 amino acids. Germline-derived CDR1 and CDR2 are SGHDT and YYEEEE. The V and J ends lost 4 bases and 7 bases respectively, with 8 bases between them. The CDR3 loop reads CASSGAGEKLFF. Here the CDR3 DNA reads TGTGCCAGCAGCGGGGCAGGTGAAAAACTGTTTTTT.

This clone was detected only a few times. The chain uses TRBV2 and TRBJ2-1, with a tentative D call TRBD1 (6 bases). The CDR3 loop spans 13 amino acids. Germline values: CDR1 SNHLY, CDR2 FYNNEI. V was trimmed by 5 bases and J by 6 bases, leaving 11 bases between them. The CDR3 loop is CASSSGTFNEQFF. The DNA of the CDR3 is TGTGCCAGCAGTTCTGGGACATTCAATGAGCAGTTCTTC.

V is TRBV27 and J is TRBJ1-5, with TRBD1 matching over 12 bases. The J segment lost 3 bases and the V segment lost 5 bases, leaving 11 bases of the junction unmatched. The germline CDR1 and CDR2 sequences are MNHEY and SMNVEV (reference sequence). The CDR3 loop spans 18 amino acids. The CDR3 is CASSPRDRGPHFNQPQHF. The CDR3 bases are TGTGCCAGCAGTCCCCGGGACAGGGGGCCACACTTCAATCAGCCCCAGCATTTT.

This clone turned up a few times. The chain couples TRBV24-1 to TRBJ2-1; weak D call: TRBD2 (5 bases). In germline, CDR1 is KGHDR, CDR2 SFDVKD. The CDR3 is 16 amino acids. With 3 bases removed from V and 4 bases from J, the gap between germline ends came to 15 bases. The CDR3 region is CATSDVRGARYNEQFF. Written as DNA, the CDR3 is TGTGCCACCAGTGATGTCCGGGGTGCCAGATACAATGAGCAGTTCTTC.

This chain joins TRBV14 and TRBJ2-2; the D is unclear. V shed 0 bases and J shed 3 bases, with 14 bases lying between them. The CDR3 loop spans 17 amino acids. Germline V gene sequence: CDR1 SGHDN, CDR2 FVKESK. The CDR3 sequence is CASSQDARSTYTGELFF. The CDR3 bases are TGTGCCAGCAGCCAAGATGCCCGGTCAACCTACACCGGGGAGCTGTTTTTT.

The chain's CDR3 is CASSVGAGVTEAFF. CDR3 in DNA: TGTGCCAGCAGCGTAGGGGCAGGGGTCACTGAAGCTTTCTTT. The chain links TRBV9 to TRBJ1-1; D possibly corresponds to TRBD1 (6 bases). Germline CDR1 and CDR2: SGDLS and YYNGEE. Trimming removed 0 bases at V and 4 bases at J, with 10 bases between. The CDR3 is 14 amino acids.

V usage is TRBV6-5 and J usage is TRBJ1-6; D possibly corresponds to TRBD1 (5 bases). Germline CDR1 reads MNHEY; CDR2 reads SVGAGI. The CDR3 covers 15 residues. Trimming took off 0 bases at V and 9 bases at J, with 12 bases between the two ends. This CDR3 is CASSYSEGLSSPLHF. The CDR3, as DNA: TGTGCCAGCAGTTACTCGGAGGGGTTAAGTTCACCCCTCCACTTT.

This clone showed up just a few times. The genes are TRBV12-5 and TRBJ2-2, with D uncertain. CDR1 and CDR2 (germline): LGHNT, FRNRAP. The CDR3 spans 13 residues. Trimming stripped 4 bases from V and 2 bases from J, with 5 bases between. The CDR3 reads CASGSHNTGELFF. CDR3 nucleotide sequence: TGTGCTAGTGGTTCCCATAACACCGGGGAGCTGTTTTTT. Using reference TRBV12-5 and TRBJ2-2 for the parts outside the CDR3, the full variable domain is DARVTQTPRHKVTEMGQEVTMRCQPILGHNTVFWYRQTMMQGLELLAYFRNRAPLDDSGMPKDRFSAEMPDATLATLKIQPSEPRDSAVYFCASGSHNTGELFFGEGSRLTVL.

The chain joins TRBV11-2 to TRBJ2-5; tentative D call: TRBD2 (6 bases). Trimming stripped 5 bases from V and 5 bases from J, with 15 bases between. The V gene's germline CDR1 is SGHAT and CDR2 FQNNGV. This CDR3 region has 14 residues. The CDR3 loop reads CASSPRAGWETQYF. The CDR3 region has the DNA TGTGCCAGCAGCCCCCGGGCGGGGTGGGAGACCCAGTACTTC.

V is TRBV28 and J is TRBJ2-7, with 8 nucleotides matching TRBD1. Trimming cost V 2 bases and J 5 bases; bases outside gene matches: 11. Looked up from germline, CDR1 is MDHEN and CDR2 is SYDVKM. The CDR3 covers 16 residues. The CDR3 region is CASSLLLGQGIHEQYF. CDR3 nucleotides: TGTGCCAGCAGTTTACTCCTTGGACAGGGAATCCACGAGCAGTACTTC.

This clone was recorded only once. The rearrangement links TRBV27 to TRBJ2-5, with D hard to call. V dropped 0 bases and J dropped 3 bases, with 5 bases sitting between them. Germline assignment: CDR1 MNHEY and CDR2 SMNVEV (reference sequence). The CDR3 runs 13 residues. CDR3 nucleotide sequence: TGTGCCAGCAGTTTATCGTATGAAGAGACCCAGTACTTC. It yields the protein CASSLSYEETQYF.

The chain combines TRBV3-1 (or the pseudogene TRBV3-2) with TRBJ2-3; 8 nucleotides match TRBD2. The CDR3 sequence is 14 residues long. CDR1 is LGHDT, CDR2 YNNKEL, per germline (reference sequence). V was pared by 7 bases and J by 7 bases, with 10 bases of the junction left unmatched. DNA of the CDR3: TGTGCCAGCACTTACCGGGGGGGTGGGCATACGCAGTATTTT. Translating it yields CASTYRGGGHTQYF.

J is TRBJ2-2 and V is TRBV3-1 (or the pseudogene TRBV3-2); D possibly corresponds to TRBD1 (6 bases). V was shortened by 10 bases and J by 6 bases, with 9 bases between the two germline ends. The CDR3 runs 11 residues. Per germline, CDR1 LGHDT and CDR2 YNNKEL (reference sequence). The CDR3 loop reads CATQGPGELFF. In DNA form, the CDR3 reads TGTGCCACCCAGGGGCCCGGGGAGCTGTTTTTT.

The chain employs TRBV19 and TRBJ2-7; perhaps TRBD1 as D (5 bases). The V end lost 4 bases, the J end lost 3 bases, and 10 bases lay between the germline ends. Germline CDR1 and CDR2: LNHDA and SQIVND (reference sequence). This CDR3 spans 13 amino acids. In DNA, the CDR3 is TGTGCCAGTAGTACAGGGTCCTTCTACGAGCAGTACTTC. Its translation: CASSTGSFYEQYF.